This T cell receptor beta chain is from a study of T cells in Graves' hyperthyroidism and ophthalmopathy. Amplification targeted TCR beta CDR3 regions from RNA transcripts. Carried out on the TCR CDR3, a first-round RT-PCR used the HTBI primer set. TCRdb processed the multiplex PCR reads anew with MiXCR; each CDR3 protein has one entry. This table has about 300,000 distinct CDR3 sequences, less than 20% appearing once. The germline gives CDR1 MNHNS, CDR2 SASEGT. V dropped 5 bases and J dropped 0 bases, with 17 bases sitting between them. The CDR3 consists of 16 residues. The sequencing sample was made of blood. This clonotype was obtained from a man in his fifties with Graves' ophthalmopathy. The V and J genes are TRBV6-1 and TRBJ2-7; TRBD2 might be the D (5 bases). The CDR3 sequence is CASSPSGSVPSYEQYF. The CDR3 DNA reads TGTGCCAGCAGTCCGTCGGGGAGCGTGCCCTCCTACGAGCAGTACTTC.